This T cell receptor (beta chain) was found in a study of blood T cells in healthy people across ages. Findings of the study overall: Age advanced and TCR beta diversity per million T cells fell, roughly linearly. Any conclusive comparison of naive versus antigen-experienced cells was prevented by using unsorted PBMCs.

V was trimmed by 4 bases and J by 4 bases, leaving 16 bases between them. The CDR3 is made up of 15 amino acids. The germline CDR1 and CDR2 sequences are MNHNS and SASEGT. The use of a sample-barcoded 5' primer and a J-beta primer mix characterized a second PCR of roughly 6 to 11 cycles. In TCRdb, the 5' RACE reads were re-called with MiXCR into one record per CDR3 protein. The sample lists 1.5 million to 2 million distinct CDR3 sequences, about 39% occurring once. Notes on this clonotype: The antigen is undetermined.

Healthy Caucasian individuals from Russia aged about 6 to 95 were enrolled as donors. V usage is TRBV6-1 and J usage is TRBJ2-5; no clear D. The TCR originated in a human donor in good health. The source material was blood. The CDR3 loop reads CASSGISLRVETQYF. The CDR3 DNA reads as TGTGCCAGCAGTGGGATTAGCCTTCGGGTAGAGACCCAGTACTTC.